Sequencing of this TCR beta chain was carried out in a study of PD-L1 blockade in urothelial cancer. Study context: Patients had received 0 to 3 prior chemotherapy regimens. Once treatment had started, blood was analyzed at 3 weeks (second dose) and again at 6 weeks. Counts from blood samples showed a median of roughly 150,000 T cells.

Sequencing was performed with immunoSEQ multiplex PCR; in TCRdb, only in-frame clones are kept and a portion is missing. The profile covers about 91,000 clones, with 90% to 95% appearing a single time and approximately 10% taken by the ten largest. The sequence came from a man in his fifties or sixties with urothelial cancer. Sequenced here: PBMCs, sampled around atezolizumab (anti-PD-L1) treatment.

The CDR3 DNA is TGTGCCAGCAGTGAAGCTCTGACAGGGGGGAACTATGGCTACACCTTC. It translates to CASSEALTGGNYGYTF. The V and J genes are TRBV6-1 and TRBJ1-2, with TRBD1 matching over 9 bases. Per the germline V gene, CDR1 is MNHNS and CDR2 is SASEGT. Trimming took 0 bases from V and 2 from J; bases not matched to a gene: 4. The CDR3 sequence is 16 residues long.